These T cell receptor beta chains were read from a single sample in a study of cytomegalovirus exposure and HLA in healthy donors. The repertoire was sequenced with immunoSEQ multiplex PCR; TCRdb's copy has only in-frame clones and lacks some. The sample includes around 150,000 clones, about 85% of them seen just once. The source material was PBMCs. The receptor source for this set is a man aged 18 to 30 in good health and CMV-seropositive. Both conserved end residues are part of each CDR3. D genes are given only for firm matches. Not all rows give a size; the values are once, few, many and, for expanded clones, a class.

TRBV5-1	-	TRBJ2-3	-	CASSLTLGQPTDTQYF	TGCGCCAGCAGTCTAACTCTCGGACAGCCCACAGATACGCAGTATTTT
TRBV6-6	TRBD1	TRBJ1-5	once	CASRGTGGQNQPQHF	TGTGCCAGCAGAGGGACAGGGGGCCAGAATCAGCCCCAGCATTTT
TRBV9	TRBD1	TRBJ1-1	-	CASSARGRGTEAFF	TGTGCCAGCAGCGCCAGGGGGCGCGGTACTGAAGCTTTCTTT
TRBV6-5	-	TRBJ2-7	few	CASSPGTGYEQYF	TGTGCCAGCAGCCCGGGTACGGGCTACGAGCAGTACTTC
TRBV29-1	-	TRBJ1-2	once	CSVESAGAGYTF	TGCAGCGTTGAATCGGCAGGGGCTGGCTACACCTTC
TRBV7-2	-	TRBJ1-1	-	CASSPNRVRTEAFF	TGTGCCAGCAGCCCCAACAGGGTTCGAACTGAAGCTTTCTTT
TRBV19	TRBD2	TRBJ2-1	-	CASASGGFSYNEQFF	TGTGCCAGCGCTAGCGGGGGGTTCTCCTACAATGAGCAGTTCTTC
TRBV7-9	-	TRBJ2-7	-	CASSLSSEQYF	TGTGCCAGCAGCTTGTCTAGCGAGCAGTACTTC
TRBV13	-	TRBJ2-1	-	CASSVRQAAYNEQFF	TGTGCCAGCAGCGTCAGACAGGCGGCCTACAATGAGCAGTTCTTC
TRBV6-4	-	TRBJ2-2	-	CASSERLDTGELFF	TGTGCCAGCAGTGAGAGGCTAGACACCGGGGAGCTGTTTTTT
TRBV27	-	TRBJ1-2	-	CASSFGRKVGPNYGYTF	TGTGCCAGCAGTTTCGGGAGGAAGGTGGGACCGAACTATGGCTACACCTTC
TRBV2	-	TRBJ1-2	-	CASSVSRGDTSGYTF	TGTGCCAGCAGTGTTTCAAGGGGCGATACGTCCGGCTACACCTTC
TRBV6-1	-	TRBJ2-6	-	CASSESGSGANVLTF	TGTGCCAGCAGTGAGTCCGGCTCTGGGGCCAACGTCCTGACTTTC
TRBV2	-	TRBJ1-2	-	CASSEDSYYGYTF	TGTGCCAGCAGTGAGGACAGTTACTATGGCTACACCTTC
TRBV27	TRBD1	TRBJ1-1	-	CASRDRGRRTEAFF	TGTGCCAGCAGGGACAGGGGGCGACGCACTGAAGCTTTCTTT
TRBV7-2	-	TRBJ2-1	once	CASSLRGGIGNEQFF	TGTGCCAGCAGCTTAAGGGGGGGCATAGGCAATGAGCAGTTCTTC
TRBV30	-	TRBJ1-2	-	CACHLTGIYGYTF	TGTGCCTGCCACTTAACAGGGATCTATGGCTACACCTTC
TRBV9	-	TRBJ2-3	-	CASSPTSEVTDTQYF	TGTGCCAGCAGCCCTACGTCTGAGGTCACAGATACGCAGTATTTT
TRBV27	-	TRBJ2-2	-	CASSFFRGELFF	TGTGCCAGCAGTTTCTTCCGCGGGGAGCTGTTTTTT
TRBV10-3	-	TRBJ1-2	-	CAISDSGANYGYTF	TGTGCCATCAGTGATTCGGGAGCTAACTATGGCTACACCTTC
TRBV6-1	TRBD1	TRBJ1-2	once	CASNTGVSGYTF	TGTGCCAGCAACACAGGGGTGTCTGGCTACACCTTC
TRBV14	TRBD2	TRBJ2-1	-	CASSQATSGGAHEQFF	TGTGCCAGCAGCCAAGCTACTAGCGGGGGGGCCCATGAGCAGTTCTTC
TRBV7-2	-	TRBJ1-6	-	CASSFRQVNSPLHF	TGTGCCAGCAGCTTTAGACAGGTTAATTCACCCCTCCACTTT
TRBV7-6	TRBD2	TRBJ2-2	few	CASSPGLEGGELFF	TGTGCCAGCAGCCCGGGACTAGAAGGCGGGGAGCTGTTTTTT
TRBV4-3	-	TRBJ1-6	few	CASSQDPSRSSYNSPLHF	TGCGCCAGCAGCCAAGATCCTAGTAGGAGCTCCTATAATTCACCCCTCCACTTT
TRBV2	TRBD2	TRBJ2-7	-	CASSEGGVLSYEQYF	TGTGCCAGCAGTGAGGGGGGGGTCCTCTCCTACGAGCAGTACTTC
TRBV30	-	TRBJ1-1	-	CAWSSDRNTEAFF	TGTGCCTGGAGTTCGGACAGGAACACTGAAGCTTTCTTT
TRBV7-2	-	TRBJ1-3	once	CASSLAPEGGNTIYF	TGTGCCAGCAGCTTAGCTCCCGAGGGAGGAAACACCATATATTTT
TRBV6-5	-	TRBJ1-1	-	CARRRTNTEAFF	TGTGCCCGCAGACGGACTAACACTGAAGCTTTCTTT
TRBV11-3	-	TRBJ1-1	once	CASSLGGGASTEAFF	TGTGCCAGCAGCTTAGGTGGTGGGGCTAGCACTGAAGCTTTCTTT
TRBV7-6	-	TRBJ1-4	-	CASSLGLPNEKLFF	TGTGCCAGCAGCTTGGGACTGCCTAATGAAAAACTGTTTTTT
TRBV7-2	-	TRBJ1-2	-	CASSPDRRYGYTF	TGTGCCAGCAGCCCGGACAGAAGATATGGCTACACCTTC
TRBV27	TRBD1	TRBJ1-2	-	CASSRDRVNYGYTF	TGTGCCAGCAGTCGCGACAGGGTTAACTATGGCTACACCTTC
TRBV4-3	-	TRBJ2-7	-	CASSQASPSSEQYF	TGCGCCAGCAGCCAAGCATCGCCTAGCAGCGAGCAGTACTTC
TRBV6-5	-	TRBJ1-4	many	CASSSTEKLFF	TGTGCCAGCAGTTCTACCGAAAAACTGTTTTTT
TRBV30	TRBD1	TRBJ1-2	-	CAWSEIQGAVGYTF	TGTGCCTGGAGCGAGATACAGGGGGCGGTAGGCTACACCTTC
TRBV18	-	TRBJ1-2	-	CASSQQGNGYTF	TGTGCCAGCTCGCAGCAGGGAAATGGCTACACCTTC
TRBV19	TRBD1	TRBJ2-7	-	CASSIGGTDYEQYF	TGTGCCAGTAGTATAGGGGGGACAGACTACGAGCAGTACTTC
TRBV5-4	TRBD1	TRBJ1-2	-	CASSSGQGTYGYTF	TGTGCCAGCAGCTCGGGACAGGGTACCTATGGCTACACCTTC
TRBV15	TRBD1	TRBJ1-6	-	CATSRDPGQGNSPLHF	TGTGCCACCAGCAGAGACCCGGGACAGGGGAATTCACCCCTCCACTTT
TRBV6-6	TRBD1	TRBJ2-3	-	CASRPGQGAPTDTQYF	TGTGCCAGCAGACCGGGACAGGGGGCTCCCACAGATACGCAGTATTTT
TRBV30	TRBD1	TRBJ1-4	-	CAWSPAGTAKEKLFF	TGTGCCTGGAGCCCGGCCGGGACAGCCAAGGAAAAACTGTTTTTT
TRBV7-2	TRBD1	TRBJ1-5	-	CASSQDRAQPQHF	TGTGCCAGCAGCCAGGACAGGGCCCAGCCCCAGCATTTT
TRBV2	-	TRBJ1-1	-	CASPSPNTEAFF	TGTGCCAGCCCCTCTCCGAACACTGAAGCTTTCTTT
TRBV7-6	TRBD2	TRBJ2-1	-	CASSLIDSGGGYNEQFF	TGTGCCAGCAGCTTAATTGACTCGGGGGGTGGGTACAATGAGCAGTTCTTC